The entry below gives a single TCR beta chain sequence along with its context. Its antigen is still unknown. The sample comes from a study of T cell responses to AZD1222 COVID-19 vaccine. Study-wide findings and caveats: Per reports, nearly half of all spike-specific TCRs target regions that are unmutated in variants. The donors showed a predominance of white British ancestry and of females, with possible underestimation of clonal diversity. Repertoires were sampled only after the peak T cell response.

Clones were read by immunoSEQ multiplex PCR, and TCRdb kept only the in-frame ones, dropping some. The sample includes approximately 150,000 clones, around nine tenths seen only once; the top ten take around 1%. CDR1 is SGHDT and CDR2 is YYEEEE in the germline V gene. This CDR3 contains 14 residues. V trimming: 4 bases; J trimming: 2 bases; junction bases outside the gene matches: 4. The source is an adult who received the AZD1222 COVID-19 vaccine. V is TRBV5-6 and J is TRBJ1-2, with 8 nucleotides matching TRBD1. The input for sequencing was peripheral blood, taken 28 days after the second AZD1222 dose. The CDR3 here is CASSPGGFNYGYTF. DNA for the CDR3: TGTGCCAGCAGCCCAGGGGGCTTCAACTATGGCTACACCTTC.